The 27 T cell receptor beta chains below come from one sample, sequenced in a study of blood T cell repertoires in COVID-19. The table came from immunoSEQ multiplex PCR; TCRdb's copy has only in-frame clones and leaves some out. Here the sample spans over 35,000 clones, 90% being singletons. The material sequenced was peripheral blood. Receptors originate from a man in his 70s with active COVID-19.

In DNA form, the CDR3 reads TGTGCCAGCAGTCAGGCGGGGTACCAAGAGACCCAGTACTTC. The encoded protein is CASSQAGYQETQYF. The V call is TRBV6-5, the J call TRBJ2-5; TRBD2 might be the D (6 bases). CDR3 size: 14 residues. Trimming removed 5 bases from V and 0 bases from J, with 10 bases in between. Germline values: CDR1 MNHEY, CDR2 SVGAGI.

V and J are TRBV7-2 and TRBJ1-5; the D gene is possibly TRBD1 (5 bases). V was shortened by 5 bases and J by 6 bases, with 17 bases between the two germline ends. CDR1 and CDR2 from the germline V gene are SGHTA and FQGNSA. The CDR3 is 15 amino acids. The CDR3 protein is CASSPSGARGQPQHF. DNA for the CDR3: TGTGCCAGCAGCCCGAGCGGGGCGAGGGGTCAGCCCCAGCATTTT.

This clone has only one observation. The rearrangement links TRBV9 to TRBJ2-7, with 9 bases that match TRBD2. J was trimmed by 3 bases and V by 7 bases; bases with no gene match: 8. Germline CDR1 SGDLS, CDR2 YYNGEE. This CDR3 has 14 amino acids. The CDR3 coding sequence is TGTGCCAGCGCCCTAGCGGGGAGGGACTACGAGCAGTACTTC. This codes for CASALAGRDYEQYF.

The chain employs TRBV18 and TRBJ2-3; TRBD2 aligns across 9 bases. Germline V lookup: CDR1 KGHSH, CDR2 LQKENI. V trimming: 1 base; J trimming: 6 bases; junction bases outside the gene matches: 14. This CDR3 is 18 amino acids long. CDR3: CASSPLPPAGGGGDTQYF. The CDR3 DNA reads TGTGCCAGCTCACCACTACCCCCAGCGGGGGGCGGGGGCGATACGCAGTATTTT.

This clone was seen once. This chain connects TRBV28 to TRBJ2-7; 10 positions match TRBD1. This CDR3 has 15 residues. Trimming at V came to 4 bases and at J to 9 bases, leaving 12 bases not matched to a gene. Germline CDR1 reads MDHEN; CDR2 reads SYDVKM. The CDR3 nucleotides read TGTGCCAGCAGTTCCCCGACAGGGGGCCATAACGCGCAGTACTTC. Translation gives CASSSPTGGHNAQYF.

The chain has TRBV28 and TRBJ2-3; weak D call: TRBD2 (5 bases). CDR3 length: 15 residues. The ends were cut back, 2 bases at V and 2 bases at J, with 11 bases in the middle. Germline CDR1 and CDR2: MDHEN and SYDVKM. CDR3 amino acids: CASSLSSATTDTQYF. The CDR3 nucleotides read TGTGCCAGCAGTTTAAGTAGCGCAACCACAGATACGCAGTATTTT. The whole variable domain, filled in from reference TRBV28 and TRBJ2-3, reads DVKVTQSSRYLVKRTGEKVFLECVQDMDHENMFWYRQDPGLGLRLIYFSYDVKMKEKGDIPEGYSVSREKKERFSLILESASTNQTSMYLCASSLSSATTDTQYFGPGTRLTVL.

Here the CDR3 reads CASSVVSGGNYEQYF. DNA for the CDR3: TGTGCCAGCAGCGTAGTAAGCGGGGGGAACTACGAGCAGTACTTC. The chain recombines TRBV9 with TRBJ2-7, with 9 positions matching TRBD2. The germline V gene encodes CDR1 SGDLS and CDR2 YYNGEE. The CDR3 sequence is 15 residues long. The V segment lost 0 bases and the J segment 3 bases; nucleotides outside the gene matches: 4.

The rearrangement joins TRBV5-1 to TRBJ1-1; 7 bases match TRBD1. Losses at the gene ends were 4 bases for V and 1 base for J; bases not matched to a gene: 7. This CDR3 has 15 amino acids. Germline V gives CDR1 SGHRS, CDR2 YFSETQ. The CDR3 DNA reads TGCGCCAGCAGCCCATCTAGGGGGCCGAACACTGAAGCTTTCTTT. Translation gives CASSPSRGPNTEAFF.

The rearrangement joins TRBV14 to TRBJ2-5, with D maybe TRBD2 (6 bases). This CDR3 is built from 13 residues. CDR1 and CDR2 from the germline V gene are SGHDN and FVKESK. The V gene lost 6 bases and the J gene lost 7 bases, with 15 bases spanning the gap. The CDR3 sequence is CASRGTLVGTQYF. The CDR3 DNA sequence: TGTGCCAGCAGGGGGACTTTGGTTGGGACCCAGTACTTC.

V is TRBV6-5 and J is TRBJ2-3, with a weak D call TRBD2 (6 bases). The germline CDR1 and CDR2 sequences are MNHEY and SVGAGI. The CDR3 contains 16 residues. V dropped 0 bases and J dropped 2 bases, with 12 bases sitting between them. The CDR3, as DNA: TGTGCCAGCAGTTACTCGCCAGCGGGTTACACAGATACGCAGTATTTT. Protein sequence: CASSYSPAGYTDTQYF.

CDR3 loop: CASNARVTFGAFF. The CDR3 nucleotides read TGCGCCAGCAATGCCAGGGTGACCTTTGGGGCTTTCTTT. This rearrangement joins TRBV10-2 to TRBJ1-1, with D possibly TRBD1 on 5 matching bases. Germline assignment: CDR1 WSHSY and CDR2 SAAADI. The CDR3 has 13 residues. Trimming removed 7 bases at V and 11 bases at J, with 20 bases between.

The chain is built from TRBV5-1 and TRBJ2-7; tentative D call: TRBD1 (5 bases). V was clipped by 0 bases and J by 0 bases, with 10 bases between them. Per the germline V gene, CDR1 is SGHRS and CDR2 is YFSETQ. The CDR3 length is 15 residues. CDR3 protein: CASSLGQRYSYEQYF. CDR3 DNA: TGCGCCAGCAGCTTGGGACAGAGATACTCCTACGAGCAGTACTTC.

In this sample, this clone is medium-sized. The rearrangement links TRBV5-8 to TRBJ2-2, with 8 nucleotides matching TRBD1. J was trimmed by 7 bases and V by 4 bases; bases with no gene match: 12. The length of the CDR3 is 16 residues. CDR1 is SGHTS and CDR2 is YDEGEE in the germline V gene. The DNA of the CDR3 is TGTGCCAGCAGCCGCGGCAGGGGGCAGCTCAGCGGGGAGCTGTTTTTT. Its protein is CASSRGRGQLSGELFF. Together with reference TRBV5-8 and TRBJ2-2, the CDR3 gives the full variable domain: EAGVTQSPTHLIKTRGQQATLRCSPISGHTSVYWYQQALGLGLQFLLWYDEGEERNRGNFPPRFSGRQFPNYSSELNVNALELEDSALYLCASSRGRGQLSGELFFGEGSRLTVL.

The chain couples TRBV6-5 to TRBJ2-7; D ambiguous. Between the trimmed V and J ends, which lost 5 bases and 3 bases, there was a span of 11 bases. The CDR3 is 13 amino acids. The germline V gene has CDR1 MNHEY and CDR2 SVGAGI. The CDR3 coding sequence is TGTGCCAGCAGTACTGACTCCCTCTACGAGCAGTACTTC. Protein sequence: CASSTDSLYEQYF.

The chain employs TRBV25-1 and TRBJ1-1; a possible D gene is TRBD1 (5 bases). Trimming took 1 base from V and 2 from J, leaving 11 bases between them. Germline V gene data show CDR1 as MGHDK and CDR2 as SYGVNS. The CDR3 consists of 15 residues. Here the CDR3 DNA reads TGTGCCAGCAGTGAATGGCGGGGGATAAACACTGAAGCTTTCTTT. Protein product: CASSEWRGINTEAFF. Full variable domain (rest looked up from reference TRBV25-1 and TRBJ1-1): EADIYQTPRYLVIGTGKKITLECSQTMGHDKMYWYQQDPGMELHLIHYSYGVNSTEKGDLSSESTVSRIRTEHFPLTLESARPSHTSQYLCASSEWRGINTEAFFGQGTRLTVV.

Points on this clone: The sample carries other DNA sequences with the same CDR3. V usage is TRBV6-5 and J usage is TRBJ1-6, with TRBD1 matching over 7 bases. The length of the CDR3 is 15 residues. CDR1 and CDR2 from the germline V gene are MNHEY and SVGAGI. The V and J ends lost 6 bases and 3 bases, in that order; junction bases with no gene match: 5. The CDR3 here is CASSRQGSYNSPLHF. The CDR3 DNA sequence: TGTGCCAGCAGCCGACAGGGTAGCTATAATTCACCCCTCCACTTT.

In this sample, this clone turned up a few times. This sequence joins TRBV19 and TRBJ1-6, with D possibly TRBD1 on 6 matching bases. The CDR3 contains 16 residues. The ends were cut back, 5 bases at V and 0 bases at J, with 11 bases in the middle. Germline V CDR1 and CDR2: LNHDA, SQIVND (reference sequence). The CDR3 nucleotides are TGTGCCAGTAGTGGAGGACAGAGCTCCTATAATTCACCCCTCCACTTT. Its protein product is CASSGGQSSYNSPLHF.

The J gene is TRBJ2-6, the V gene TRBV29-1; TRBD1 aligns across 7 bases. Germline V gene lookup returns CDR1 SQVTM and CDR2 ANQGSEA. V dropped 2 bases and J dropped 0; count of bases not matched to a gene: 7. CDR3 length: 17 residues. CDR3 residues: CSVEPDRRSSGANVLTF. In DNA, the CDR3 is TGCAGCGTTGAACCGGACAGGAGGAGCTCTGGGGCCAACGTCCTGACTTTC.

This chain uses TRBV7-2 with TRBJ2-1; D is ambiguous. Trimming removed 2 bases at V and 4 bases at J, with 12 bases between. The germline V gene has CDR1 SGHTA and CDR2 FQGNSA. This CDR3 is 15 amino acids long. Here the CDR3 DNA reads TGTGCCAGCAGCTTAAGCCGAAACCCTTACAATGAGCAGTTCTTC. Translation: CASSLSRNPYNEQFF.

This chain joins TRBV12-2 and TRBJ2-5; TRBD2 reflects the table's D call only, with no check against the DNA. TRBV12-2 is shown as a pseudogene. CDR3 length equals 14 residues. The CDR3 DNA is TGTGCAAGTCGCCTCCGGGGGGAGGGGGAGACCCAGTACTTC. Protein sequence: CASRLRGEGETQYF.

This chain connects TRBV4-2 to TRBJ2-1, with D maybe TRBD1 (6 bases). The germline V gene has CDR1 LGHNA and CDR2 YNFKEQ. The length of the CDR3 is 15 residues. V lost 0 bases, J lost 6 bases, and 12 bases lay in between. CDR3 sequence (DNA): TGTGCCAGCAGCCAAGAGGGGGCCCTGACCAATGAGCAGTTCTTC. Translation gives CASSQEGALTNEQFF.

The chain has TRBV9 and TRBJ2-7; 7 bases match TRBD1. The germline V gene has CDR1 SGDLS and CDR2 YYNGEE. V trimming: 0 bases; J trimming: 0 bases; junction bases outside the gene matches: 3. The CDR3 consists of 15 residues. The CDR3 loop reads CASSVAGTASYEQYF. As DNA, the CDR3 is TGTGCCAGCAGCGTAGCCGGGACAGCCTCCTACGAGCAGTACTTC.

V and J are TRBV5-4 and TRBJ2-3; 7 nucleotides agree with TRBD1. Looked up from germline, CDR1 is SGHNT and CDR2 is YYREEE (reference sequence). The CDR3 totals 15 residues. The J segment lost 1 base and the V segment lost 4 bases, leaving 6 bases of the junction unmatched. For the CDR3, the DNA is TGTGCCAGCAGCACACCACAGGGGCGCACAGATACGCAGTATTTT. Its translation is CASSTPQGRTDTQYF.

The V gene is TRBV4-3, the J gene TRBJ1-2; D gene unclear. The CDR3 runs to 14 residues. Trimming shortened V by 3 bases and J by 3 bases, and 11 bases separated the two germline ends. CDR1 LGHNA and CDR2 YSLEER come from the germline V gene. CDR3 sequence: CASSHLDTYYGYTF. In DNA form, the CDR3 reads TGCGCCAGCAGCCACCTCGACACCTACTATGGCTACACCTTC.

This sequence joins TRBV11-1 and TRBJ2-5; no firm D call. The CDR3 loop spans 13 amino acids. The germline gives CDR1 SGHAT, CDR2 FQDESV (reference sequence). Trimming removed 1 base from V and 5 bases from J, with 8 bases in between. CDR3 loop: CASSLVEPETQYF. Here the CDR3 DNA reads TGTGCCAGCAGCTTAGTAGAGCCGGAGACCCAGTACTTC.

The genes are TRBV6-5 and TRBJ2-3; 10 bases agree with TRBD2. Germline CDR1 MNHEY, CDR2 SVGAGI. V was clipped by 6 bases and J by 1 base; unmatched bases: 1. CDR3 length: 14 amino acids. The CDR3 reads CASRGLAGTDTQYF. For the CDR3, the DNA is TGTGCCAGCAGAGGACTAGCGGGCACAGATACGCAGTATTTT.

This clone was counted only a few times. This chain uses TRBV6-1 with TRBJ1-5, with D perhaps matching TRBD1 (6 bases). Trimming removed 3 bases at V and 4 bases at J, with 13 bases between. CDR1 and CDR2 (germline): MNHNS, SASEGT. The CDR3 extends over 15 amino acids. CDR3 sequence reads: CASSDKQGINQPQHF. DNA for the CDR3: TGTGCCAGCAGTGATAAACAGGGAATTAATCAGCCCCAGCATTTT.